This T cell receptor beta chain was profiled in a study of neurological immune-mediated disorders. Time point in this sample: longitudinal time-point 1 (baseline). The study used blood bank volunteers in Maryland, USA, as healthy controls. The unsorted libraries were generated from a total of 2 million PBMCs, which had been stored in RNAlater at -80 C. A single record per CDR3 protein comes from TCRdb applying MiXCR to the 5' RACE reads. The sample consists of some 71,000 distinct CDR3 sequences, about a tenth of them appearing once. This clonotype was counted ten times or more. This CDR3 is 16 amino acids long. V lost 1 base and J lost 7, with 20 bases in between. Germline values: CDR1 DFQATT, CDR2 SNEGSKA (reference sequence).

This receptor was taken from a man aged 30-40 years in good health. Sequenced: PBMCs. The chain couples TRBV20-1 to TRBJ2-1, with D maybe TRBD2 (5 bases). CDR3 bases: TGCAGTGCTAGAGGACTATATCCCTCTAGAGAGAATGAGCAGTTCTTC. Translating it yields CSARGLYPSRENEQFF.